A selection of T cell receptor beta chains follows, all from one sample in a study of blood T cell repertoires in COVID-19. Profiled with immunoSEQ multiplex PCR; TCRdb holds only in-frame clones, not every one. In the table there are some 150,000 clones, 83% of which are singletons. The sample consisted of peripheral blood. Receptor source: a woman aged 55-69 years with COVID-19, enrolled during active disease. Each CDR3 is given with its conserved first and last residue. The order of the fields is V gene, J gene, CDR3 protein.

>TRBV5-4|TRBJ1-2
CASSLVGQGYYGYTF
>TRBV11-1|TRBJ2-1
CASSSTNEQFF
>TRBV19|TRBJ2-2
CASSMSTSGGPGELFF
>TRBV15|TRBJ1-5
CATSSPGFGGLSNQPQHF
>TRBV30|TRBJ1-3
CAWHQGSGNTIYF
>TRBV24-1|TRBJ2-1
CATSDPRVSYNEQFF
>TRBV27|TRBJ2-5
CASSLGLAGGARYQETQYF
>TRBV4-1|TRBJ1-6
CASSQGLPLAGSSPLHF
>TRBV7-2|TRBJ2-3
CASSFGLVADTQYF
>TRBV12-1|TRBJ1-4
CASSPKHSSLCTYEKLFF
>TRBV13|TRBJ1-3
CASSLGGTGANTIYF
>TRBV2|TRBJ2-5
CASSDISTFQETQYF
>TRBV18|TRBJ1-2
CASSPERDRENTF
>TRBV24-1|TRBJ2-1
CATSDHRSSYNEQFF
>TRBV11-2|TRBJ1-2
CASTLGSRTWGYTF
>TRBV19|TRBJ1-2
CASNRKPYGYTF
>TRBV7-9|TRBJ2-7
CASSLGGTNYEQYF
>TRBV19|TRBJ1-1
CASSMGQGWTEAFF
>TRBV30|TRBJ2-1
CAWSHGTPPYEQFF
>TRBV19|TRBJ1-1
CASSFSGTDTLGAFF
>TRBV15|TRBJ2-5
CATSRDQAGETQYF
>TRBV6-5|TRBJ1-4
CASSYFPGGGSEKLFF
>TRBV7-9|TRBJ1-4
CASSSRDRSINEKLFF
>TRBV19|TRBJ1-1
CASSIKGTGTEAFF
>TRBV10-1|TRBJ2-2
CASSDRSNTGELFF
>TRBV14|TRBJ1-2
CASSLSGTGGSYGYTF
>TRBV7-8|TRBJ2-1
CASSLSRLAVNEQFF
>TRBV5-1|TRBJ2-5
CASSLVPGQETQYF
>TRBV25-1|TRBJ2-2
CASSESEPLNGRTGELFF
>TRBV11-2|TRBJ2-3
CASSFLSNTDTQYF
>TRBV7-9|TRBJ1-4
CASSTTGTTPNEKLFF
>TRBV5-8|TRBJ1-5
CASSRTGYSNQPQHF
>TRBV3-1/TRBV3-2|TRBJ1-3
CASSPQGISGNTIYF
>TRBV6-5|TRBJ1-2
CASTTGLDGYTF
>TRBV7-2|TRBJ1-1
CASSLKGYTEAFF
>TRBV3-1/TRBV3-2|TRBJ1-6
CASSPWDRNSPLHF
>TRBV7-9|TRBJ2-1
CASSLRGDEQFF
>TRBV7-9|TRBJ2-3
CASSSTSGGSGDTQYF
>TRBV6-5|TRBJ2-3
CATTRPGPSTDTQYF
>TRBV7-3|TRBJ2-7
CASSLVRHEQYF